Listed here is a single T cell receptor beta chain. Its antigen is unknown. The data originate from a study of cytomegalovirus exposure and HLA in healthy donors. Study findings and constraints: Testing in vitro showed a few CMV-associated chains specific for CMV antigens. There were about 160 TCR beta chains listed as cytomegalovirus-associated.

Profiled with immunoSEQ multiplex PCR; TCRdb holds only in-frame clones, not every one. The sample has around 220,000 clones, 70% to 90% seen once. The CDR3 is 17 residues long. Germline CDR1 is SGHRS and CDR2 is YFSETQ. J was trimmed by 3 bases and V by 0 bases; bases with no gene match: 12. The source of this sequence is a young woman in good health and CMV-seronegative. J is TRBJ2-7 and V is TRBV5-1, with 7 bases identical to TRBD1. Sequenced: PBMCs. CDR3 loop: CASSLAPLGQVLYEQYF. CDR3 DNA: TGCGCCAGCAGCTTGGCACCCTTAGGACAGGTTCTCTACGAGCAGTACTTC.